The 8 T cell receptor beta chains below come from one sample, sequenced in a study of memory CD4+ T cells and cytomegalovirus serostatus. Sequencing was performed with immunoSEQ multiplex PCR; in TCRdb, only in-frame clones are kept and a portion is missing. The sample holds about 82,000 clones; 65% to 85% are singletons and the top ten take around 0.77%. Single viable CD3+CD4+CD8-CD45RO+ cells were sorted as the memory CD4+ T cells. Sequenced material: memory CD4+ T cells from blood. These receptors were taken from an adult in good health and CMV-seronegative.

The V and J genes are TRBV6-6 and TRBJ2-7, with D possibly called TRBD1 or TRBD2 (6 bases each). The V end was cut by 0 bases, the J end by 6 bases, with 12 bases between. Germline-derived CDR1 and CDR2 are MNHNY and SVGAGI (reference sequence). The CDR3 runs 14 residues. The CDR3 region is CASSYSQGTGEQYF. The CDR3 DNA reads TGTGCCAGCAGTTACTCCCAGGGGACTGGCGAGCAGTACTTC.

V gene TRBV6-1 combines with J gene TRBJ2-7; D perhaps matches TRBD2 (6 bases). This CDR3 contains 14 residues. In germline, CDR1 is MNHNS, CDR2 SASEGT. Trimming removed 7 bases at V and 1 base at J, with 14 bases between. CDR3 bases: TGTGCCAGCACCCTGGGACTGTCTTCCTACGAGCAGTACTTC. It codes for CASTLGLSSYEQYF.

The chain links TRBV18 to TRBJ1-3; tentatively, D is TRBD1 (6 bases). Trimming removed 3 bases at V and 4 bases at J, with 19 bases between. The V gene's germline CDR1 is KGHSH and CDR2 LQKENI. The CDR3 length is 17 residues. In DNA form, the CDR3 reads TGTGCCAGCTCACCCCTGAGGGGGGGCGCAGACGGAAACACCATATATTTT. This sequence encodes CASSPLRGGADGNTIYF.

V gene TRBV30 combines with J gene TRBJ1-4; D gene unclear. V lost 2 bases, J lost 7 bases, and 11 bases lay in between. Germline V lookup: CDR1 GTSNPN, CDR2 SVGIG (reference sequence). The CDR3 loop spans 13 amino acids. This chain's CDR3 is CAWSPRAGEKLFF. CDR3 nucleotide sequence: TGTGCCTGGAGTCCCCGAGCCGGTGAAAAACTGTTTTTT.

V usage is TRBV6-5 and J usage is TRBJ1-5; D remains unclear. V was trimmed by 2 bases and J by 4 bases, leaving 6 bases between them. The CDR3 covers 13 residues. The germline V gene encodes CDR1 MNHEY and CDR2 SVGAGI. The CDR3 DNA reads TGTGCCAGCAGTTACGTTCCGAATCAGCCCCAGCATTTT. As protein: CASSYVPNQPQHF.

The chain couples TRBV12-5 to TRBJ1-4; 8 positions match TRBD1. This CDR3 has 15 amino acids. Trimming at V came to 4 bases and at J to 6 bases, leaving 7 bases not matched to a gene. The germline CDR1 and CDR2 sequences are LGHNT and FRNRAP. This CDR3 is CASGSGDRRDEKLFF. For the CDR3, the DNA is TGTGCTAGTGGTTCCGGGGACAGGAGGGATGAAAAACTGTTTTTT. Filled out from reference TRBV12-5 and TRBJ1-4, the complete variable domain reads DARVTQTPRHKVTEMGQEVTMRCQPILGHNTVFWYRQTMMQGLELLAYFRNRAPLDDSGMPKDRFSAEMPDATLATLKIQPSEPRDSAVYFCASGSGDRRDEKLFFGSGTQLSVL.

The genes are TRBV7-2 and TRBJ2-5; D possibly corresponds to TRBD1 (6 bases). The CDR3 is made up of 13 amino acids. Germline CDR1 is SGHTA and CDR2 is FQGNSA. Trimming shortened V by 5 bases and J by 1 base, and 8 bases separated the two germline ends. The CDR3 protein is CASSRDIQETQYF. The DNA of the CDR3 is TGTGCCAGCAGCAGGGACATCCAAGAGACCCAGTACTTC.

The chain joins TRBV30 to TRBJ2-1, with D possibly being TRBD1 or TRBD2 (5 bases each). CDR1 is GTSNPN and CDR2 is SVGIG in the germline V gene (reference sequence). CDR3 length: 12 residues. Deletions cut 3 bases from V and 10 bases from J, with 13 bases between. The CDR3 nucleotides read TGTGCCTGGAGCCCCGGGACCCTAGAGCAGTTCTTC. Protein sequence: CAWSPGTLEQFF.